A selection of T cell receptor beta chains follows, all from one sample in a study of T cell responses to AZD1222 COVID-19 vaccine. Here immunoSEQ multiplex PCR was the method, and the copy in TCRdb shows in-frame clones only, minus some. The sample has around 75,000 clones, approximately 88% seen once. The sample here was peripheral blood, taken 28 days after the second dose of the MenACWY control vaccine. These receptors originate from an adult who received the MenACWY meningococcal vaccine as a control. Both conserved end residues are part of each CDR3. The D gene is left open where the match is weak. Clone sizes are given selectively: once, few, many, or a class where the clone is expanded.

clone_size,d_call,v_call,j_call,cdr3_nt,cdr3_aa
.,.,TRBV5-1,TRBJ1-3,TGCGCCAGCAGCTTGTACGAAGGAAACACCATATATTTT,CASSLYEGNTIYF
.,.,TRBV6-6,TRBJ1-2,TGTGCCAGCAGTCGACTCCTCACAGGGTTCTCTAACTATGGCTACACCTTC,CASSRLLTGFSNYGYTF
once,TRBD2,TRBV30,TRBJ2-1,TGTGCCTGGAGTCCGACTAGCGGGGGACCTTACAATGAGCAGTTCTTC,CAWSPTSGGPYNEQFF
.,.,TRBV30,TRBJ2-2,TGTGCCTGGAGTGAGACCAGGGTTGACGGGGAGCTGTTTTTT,CAWSETRVDGELFF
.,TRBD2,TRBV28,TRBJ2-1,TGTGCCAGCAGTGGGACTAGCGGGGTCTACAATGAGCAGTTCTTC,CASSGTSGVYNEQFF
.,.,TRBV6-2/TRBV6-3,TRBJ1-2,TGTGCCAGCAGTCGTACAGGGAGGGATGGCTACACCTTC,CASSRTGRDGYTF
.,.,TRBV27,TRBJ1-5,TGTGCCAGCAGTGGCGGTCAGGCAGGGGAGGGAGATCAGCCCCAGCATTTT,CASSGGQAGEGDQPQHF
.,.,TRBV14,TRBJ1-1,TGTGCCAGCAGCCAAAACCAGAACACTGAAGCTTTCTTT,CASSQNQNTEAFF
.,.,TRBV7-9,TRBJ2-1,TGTGCCAGCAGCTTGGCTAGTTCGTACAATGAGCAGTTCTTC,CASSLASSYNEQFF
.,.,TRBV28,TRBJ1-5,TGTGCCAGCAGGGGACCGGGGGGCAATCAGCCCCAGCATTTT,CASRGPGGNQPQHF
.,.,TRBV7-2,TRBJ1-5,TGTGCCAGCAGCTTAGCTGACAGGTTCAATCAGCCCCAGCATTTT,CASSLADRFNQPQHF
.,.,TRBV27,TRBJ2-5,TGTGCCAGCAGCGAAGAGACCCAGTACTTC,CASSEETQYF
.,.,TRBV6-6,TRBJ2-5,TGTGCCAGCAGAAACCGGGGGCGCATACAGACCCAGTACTTC,CASRNRGRIQTQYF
.,.,TRBV6-1,TRBJ1-2,TGTGCCAGCAGTGAAGCCGGGGCAGGGATCTATGGCTACACCTTC,CASSEAGAGIYGYTF